This entry describes one T cell receptor beta chain. CDR1 is GTSNPN and CDR2 is SVGIG in the germline V gene (reference sequence). J lost 10 bases, V lost 3 bases, and 8 bases had no gene match. This CDR3 region has 13 residues. Measured with immunoSEQ multiplex PCR; TCRdb has only the in-frame clones, and not every one. This sample has about 1 million clones, with under 80% found just once. This sample is part of a study of shared clonotypes between healthy human individuals. This sequence was found in a man in his late teens or twenties in good health. Sequencing was performed on memory CD4+ T cells sorted from blood. Noted subset: CD45RA-negative fraction. The chain links TRBV30 to TRBJ1-4; 7 bases are a match to TRBD1. This CDR3 is CAWRSQGVGKLFF. CDR3 nucleotide sequence: TGTGCCTGGAGGTCTCAGGGGGTCGGAAAACTGTTTTTT. The full variable domain, with the rest looked up from reference TRBV30 and TRBJ1-4, is SQTIHQWPATLVQPVGSPLSLECTVEGTSNPNLYWYRQAAGRGLQLLFYSVGIGQISSEVPQNLSASRPQDRQFILSSKKLLLSDSGFYLCAWRSQGVGKLFFGSGTQLSVL.